What follows describes a single T cell receptor (beta chain). The data belong to a study of early stage breast cancer tumors. Germline lookup yields CDR1 MDHEN and CDR2 SYDVKM. The V end lost 11 bases, the J end lost 5 bases, and 12 bases lay between the germline ends. The CDR3 contains 11 residues. Each sample had two DNA replicates, approximately 0.49 ug blood or about 1.5 ug tissue. The method was immunoSEQ multiplex PCR; TCRdb's version includes in-frame clones alone and lacks a portion of them. The data hold roughly 5,000 clones, with 55% to 75% observed a single time. The TCR originated in a person aged 60 to 70 with breast cancer. The chain uses TRBV28 and TRBJ2-5, with D possibly being TRBD2 (5 bases). Specimen: breast tumor tissue. The CDR3 protein is CASSERETQYF. The DNA for the CDR3 is TGTGCCTCATCCGAGCGGGAGACCCAGTACTTC.